The 28 T cell receptor beta chains below all came from one sample that was sequenced in a study of identical twins. TCRdb re-called the 5' RACE reads with MiXCR, one entry per CDR3 protein. The sample consists of approximately 470,000 distinct CDR3 sequences, 12% to 15% of them appearing once. In addition, the sample was reused for a study of yellow fever vaccine responses in identical twins.

Sequenced input: CD4+ T cells sorted from blood. The origin of the receptors is a woman aged 18 to 35 in good health.

V is TRBV4-1 and J is TRBJ2-7; 7 bases agree with TRBD1. Trimming at V came to 4 bases and at J to 6 bases, leaving 9 bases not matched to a gene. The CDR3 is made up of 14 amino acids. From germline, CDR1 is MGHRA and CDR2 YSYEKL. The CDR3 DNA reads as TGCGCCAGCAGCCCGCTGACAGGGAGAGGCGAGCAGTACTTC. It yields the protein CASSPLTGRGEQYF.

J is TRBJ2-1 and V is TRBV6-5, with 8 bases matching TRBD1. Germline assignment: CDR1 MNHEY and CDR2 SVGAGI. The CDR3 contains 16 residues. The ends lost 2 bases at V and 3 bases at J; junction bases unmatched: 6. The DNA of the CDR3 is TGTGCCAGCAGTTACCCAGCCGGGACAGGCTACAATGAGCAGTTCTTC. It encodes CASSYPAGTGYNEQFF.

This chain uses TRBV12-3 or TRBV12-4 with TRBJ1-1, with TRBD1 as a possible D gene (6 bases). This CDR3 has 15 residues. V was pared by 7 bases and J by 1 base, with 16 bases between. The CDR3 bases are TGTGCCAGCACCTCTCCCGGGACAAAGAACACTGAAGCTTTCTTT. Encoded protein: CASTSPGTKNTEAFF.

This clonotype has only a few counts. The J gene is TRBJ2-2, the V gene TRBV6-5; 13 bases match TRBD2. The trim removed 0 bases at V and 7 bases at J, leaving 5 bases unmatched. From germline, CDR1 is MNHEY and CDR2 SVGAGI. This CDR3 contains 17 residues. CDR3 DNA sequence: TGTGCCAGCAGTTACTCAGGACTAGCGGGGGAGGGCGGGGAGCTGTTTTTT. It yields the protein CASSYSGLAGEGGELFF.

The rearrangement uses TRBV7-8 and TRBJ2-1; 8 bases are a match to TRBD1. Germline V gene sequence: CDR1 SGHVS, CDR2 FQNEAQ. There are 14 residues in the CDR3. With V trimmed by 2 bases and J by 7 bases, 4 bases remained unmatched. For the CDR3, the DNA is TGTGCCAGCAGCTTAAGGGGACAGGCTAATGAGCAGTTCTTC. Its protein is CASSLRGQANEQFF.

This clonotype has a count of ten or more. This chain uses TRBV12-3 or TRBV12-4 with TRBJ2-3, with no clear D. The germline V and J ends were trimmed by 5 bases and 0 bases, with 15 bases remaining between them. CDR3 length: 16 residues. This CDR3 reads CASSPAGESSTDTQYF. In nucleotides, the CDR3 is TGTGCCAGCAGTCCTGCCGGAGAATCTAGCACAGATACGCAGTATTTT.

The chain is built from TRBV7-9 and TRBJ2-7; 9 bases line up with TRBD1. Germline V CDR1 and CDR2: SEHNR, FQNEAQ (reference sequence). This CDR3 has 12 amino acids. The CDR3 DNA is TGTACAGGGGGCGAATACTCCTACGAGCAGTACTTC. As protein: CTGGEYSYEQYF.

This chain links TRBV5-1 with TRBJ2-5; possible D gene TRBD2, 6 bases. From germline, CDR1 is SGHRS and CDR2 YFSETQ. With 4 bases removed from V and 2 bases from J, the gap between germline ends came to 12 bases. The CDR3 length is 14 residues. CDR3 sequence (DNA): TGCGCCAGCAGCACGGGACTGCCGCAAGAGACCCAGTACTTC. It specifies CASSTGLPQETQYF.

This clonotype has just a few counts. This sequence joins TRBV28 and TRBJ1-5; maybe TRBD1 (5 bases). The length of the CDR3 is 14 residues. V lost 3 bases and J 5 bases, leaving 11 bases between the germline ends. Germline CDR1 reads MDHEN; CDR2 reads SYDVKM. CDR3 amino acids: CASSFRGPYQPQHF. DNA of the CDR3: TGTGCCAGCAGTTTCCGGGGACCATATCAGCCCCAGCATTTT.

Only a few counts were recorded for this clonotype. The chain is built from TRBV5-4 and TRBJ2-5, with TRBD2 as a possible D gene (5 bases). The CDR3 has 15 amino acids. The V end lost 0 bases, the J end lost 2 bases, and 11 bases lay between the germline ends. Germline assignment: CDR1 SGHNT and CDR2 YYREEE (reference sequence). The CDR3 DNA follows: TGTGCCAGCAGCTTGGAGCCCCGGGATCAAGAGACCCAGTACTTC. It yields the protein CASSLEPRDQETQYF.

In its sample, this clonotype was seen a few times. The V and J genes are TRBV5-1 and TRBJ1-2; the match to TRBD1 covers 7 bases. With V trimmed by 4 bases and J by 6 bases, 12 bases remained unmatched. The V gene's germline CDR1 is SGHRS and CDR2 YFSETQ. CDR3 size: 15 residues. The CDR3 is CASSANAGGVDGYTF. The CDR3 DNA reads as TGCGCCAGCAGCGCTAATGCAGGGGGAGTGGATGGCTACACCTTC. The whole variable domain, filled in from reference TRBV5-1 and TRBJ1-2, reads KAGVTQTPRYLIKTRGQQVTLSCSPISGHRSVSWYQQTPGQGLQFLFEYFSETQRNKGNFPGRFSGRQFSNSRSEMNVSTLELGDSALYLCASSANAGGVDGYTFGSGTRLTVV.

This clonotype was recorded many times. The J gene is TRBJ2-5, the V gene TRBV25-1, with TRBD1 identical over 9 bases. CDR1 is MGHDK, CDR2 SYGVNS, per germline. Unmatched junction bases numbered 1, after V lost 6 bases and J lost 5 bases. The CDR3 is 12 residues long. This CDR3 is CASSDRGETQYF. Here the CDR3 DNA reads TGTGCCAGCAGCGACAGGGGGGAGACCCAGTACTTC. The full variable domain, its missing parts supplied by reference TRBV25-1 and TRBJ2-5, is EADIYQTPRYLVIGTGKKITLECSQTMGHDKMYWYQQDPGMELHLIHYSYGVNSTEKGDLSSESTVSRIRTEHFPLTLESARPSHTSQYLCASSDRGETQYFGPGTRLLVL.

This sequence joins TRBV14 and TRBJ2-1; D perhaps matches TRBD2 (6 bases). Germline CDR1 SGHDN, CDR2 FVKESK. This CDR3 has 13 residues. V was pared by 1 base and J by 5 bases, with 6 bases between. CDR3 nucleotide sequence: TGTGCCAGCAGCCAAGGGGGGGACAATGAGCAGTTCTTC. Amino acid sequence: CASSQGGDNEQFF.

The rearrangement uses TRBV6-5 and TRBJ2-1; no reliable D call. There are 13 residues in the CDR3. CDR1 and CDR2 from the germline V gene are MNHEY and SVGAGI. V lost 4 bases to trimming and J lost 7 bases, with 11 bases between them. For the CDR3, the DNA is TGTGCCAGCAGTTCCCCCCCGGCGAATGAGCAGTTCTTC. It encodes CASSSPPANEQFF.

The chain joins TRBV7-8 to TRBJ1-1, with D possibly being TRBD1 (6 bases). Germline-derived CDR1 and CDR2 are SGHVS and FQNEAQ. V lost 5 bases to trimming and J lost 6 bases, with 13 bases between them. The CDR3 is 13 residues long. The CDR3, as DNA: TGTGCCAGCAGCCCCAGCAGGGGCGCTGAAGCTTTCTTT. Protein: CASSPSRGAEAFF.

This clonotype was observed a few times. The rearrangement uses TRBV25-1 and TRBJ2-6; no definite D call. The CDR3 runs to 14 residues. Trimming left V 0 bases short and J 1 base short, with 1 base between. The V gene's germline CDR1 is MGHDK and CDR2 SYGVNS. The CDR3 reads CASSEYSGANVLTF. CDR3 nucleotides: TGTGCCAGCAGTGAATATTCTGGGGCCAACGTCCTGACTTTC. The full variable domain, its missing parts supplied by reference TRBV25-1 and TRBJ2-6, is EADIYQTPRYLVIGTGKKITLECSQTMGHDKMYWYQQDPGMELHLIHYSYGVNSTEKGDLSSESTVSRIRTEHFPLTLESARPSHTSQYLCASSEYSGANVLTFGAGSRLTVL.

This clonotype was observed a few times. The J gene is TRBJ2-5, the V gene TRBV5-1; 7 bases are a match to TRBD1. J gave up 3 bases and V 4 bases, and 9 bases lay outside the gene matches. The CDR3 runs 15 residues. Germline V lookup: CDR1 SGHRS, CDR2 YFSETQ. The CDR3 is CASSLGSTGKETQYF. The CDR3 nucleotides are TGCGCCAGCAGCCTTGGTTCGACAGGGAAAGAGACCCAGTACTTC.

The chain couples TRBV6-5 to TRBJ2-2, with 12 bases that match TRBD1. CDR3 length: 19 residues. Germline trimming cut 2 bases from V and 0 bases from J; bases unmatched to any gene: 7. CDR1 is MNHEY, CDR2 SVGAGI, per germline. The CDR3 coding sequence is TGTGCCAGCAGTTACCCGCGGGACAGGGGGCTAGCGAACACCGGGGAGCTGTTTTTT. Translated, it gives CASSYPRDRGLANTGELFF.

A few counts support this clonotype. Germline is not matched at one junction end, which may reflect a read error. The chain is built from TRBV7-7 and TRBJ2-1; 7 nucleotides align to TRBD2. Germline assignment: CDR1 SSHAT and CDR2 FNYEAQ (reference sequence). The CDR3 covers 14 residues. In nucleotides, the CDR3 is TGTGCTAGCAGCTTAATCCCCGGGGGGAATGAGCAGTTCTTC. Translated, it gives CASSLIPGGNEQFF.

The chain uses TRBV3-1 and TRBJ2-7; 13 bases are a match to TRBD2. CDR1 is LGHDT, CDR2 YNNKEL, per germline (reference sequence). J was trimmed by 2 bases and V by 3 bases; bases with no gene match: 4. CDR3 length: 16 residues. CDR3 nucleotides: TGTGCCAGCAGCCACACTAGCGGGGGGGTCCCCTACGAGCAGTACTTC. It translates to CASSHTSGGVPYEQYF.

The chain carries TRBV24-1 and TRBJ2-7, with TRBD2 as a possible D gene (5 bases). The ends were cut back, 5 bases at V and 5 bases at J, with 9 bases in the middle. CDR1 is KGHDR, CDR2 SFDVKD, per germline. The CDR3 spans 12 residues. In DNA, the CDR3 is TGTGCCACCAGTGGCGGACTGAACGAGCAGTACTTC. Residues: CATSGGLNEQYF.

The chain uses TRBV2 and TRBJ2-5; D is uncertain. Germline lookup yields CDR1 SNHLY and CDR2 FYNNEI. Trimming took 5 bases from V and 5 from J, leaving 9 bases between them. The CDR3 length is 12 residues. Here the CDR3 reads CASSQTKETQYF. CDR3 nucleotides: TGTGCCAGCAGTCAGACCAAGGAGACCCAGTACTTC.

V gene TRBV10-1 combines with J gene TRBJ2-7; weak D call: TRBD2 (5 bases). This CDR3 spans 13 amino acids. V shed 2 bases and J shed 7 bases, with 12 bases lying between them. Per germline, CDR1 WNHNN and CDR2 SYGVQD (reference sequence). CDR3 DNA: TGCGCCAGCAGTGAGGTGTTGGGCGGGGAGCAGTACTTC. Amino acid sequence: CASSEVLGGEQYF.

This clonotype appeared many times. The chain has TRBV6-1 and TRBJ2-2; no clear D. Trimming removed 2 bases at V and 3 bases at J, with 7 bases between. Per the germline V gene, CDR1 is MNHNS and CDR2 is SASEGT. The CDR3 length is 14 residues. The CDR3 nucleotides read TGTGCCAGCAGTGAACTTAGTTACACCGGGGAGCTGTTTTTT. Protein sequence: CASSELSYTGELFF.

The genes are TRBV5-4 and TRBJ1-6, with D perhaps matching TRBD1 (5 bases). The CDR3 has 15 residues. V gave up 4 bases and J gave up 7 bases, with 15 bases separating them. Germline V lookup: CDR1 SGHNT, CDR2 YYREEE (reference sequence). CDR3 region: CASSPRPGPNSPLHF. The DNA for the CDR3 is TGTGCCAGCAGCCCTCGCCCGGGGCCGAATTCACCCCTCCACTTT.

V usage is TRBV21-1 and J usage is TRBJ2-2. TRBV21-1 is a documented pseudogene. This CDR3 contains 19 residues. In DNA form, the CDR3 reads TGTGCCAGCAGCAAAGCGCTCGGCTCCGGGGTACGGCACACCGGGGAGCTGTTTTTT. Translating it yields CASSKALGSGVRHTGELFF.

This clonotype turned up a few times. This chain connects TRBV3-1 to TRBJ2-7; possibly TRBD1 or TRBD2 for D (6 bases each). This CDR3 has 14 amino acids. The V and J ends lost 2 bases and 4 bases respectively, with 12 bases between them. Germline V gene lookup returns CDR1 LGHDT and CDR2 YNNKEL (reference sequence). CDR3 region: CASSQRGVAYEQYF. CDR3 DNA sequence: TGTGCCAGCAGCCAAAGGGGGGTGGCGTACGAGCAGTACTTC.

V usage is TRBV7-2 and J usage is TRBJ2-1, with a possible D match to TRBD1 (5 bases). There are 16 residues in the CDR3. Trimming pared 0 bases from V and 4 bases from J, leaving 13 bases between. Germline CDR1 SGHTA, CDR2 FQGNSA. The CDR3, as DNA: TGTGCCAGCAGCTTAGCAATAGGGGTACAATACAATGAGCAGTTCTTC. Translated, it gives CASSLAIGVQYNEQFF.